The rows below give T cell receptor beta chains drawn from one sample of a study of blood T cell repertoires in COVID-19. The repertoire was sequenced with immunoSEQ multiplex PCR; TCRdb's copy has only in-frame clones and lacks some. The sample carries roughly 230,000 clones, about 85% recorded once. Sequenced material: PBMCs or T cells enriched from blood (not recorded which). These receptors were collected from a woman aged 50 to 60 who had been exposed to COVID-19. The conserved cysteine and the conserved F or W are not part of the CDR3 here. Each record gives: V gene, CDR3 length, D gene, CDR3 protein. The D gene is left open where the match is weak.

v_gene: TRBV4-3
len: 12
d_gene: TRBD2
CDR3aa: ASSPGLAENEQF

v_gene: TRBV6-1
len: 16
d_gene: TRBD1
CDR3aa: ASSEALPWTGMNTEAF

v_gene: TRBV28
len: 15
d_gene: NA
CDR3aa: ASSPPRGGGFNQPQH

v_gene: TRBV19
len: 13
d_gene: NA
CDR3aa: ASNRPGDTNYGYT

v_gene: TRBV3-1/TRBV3-2
len: 9
d_gene: NA
CDR3aa: ASSQESRVF

v_gene: TRBV6-5
len: 13
d_gene: NA
CDR3aa: ASTMTGDGLGGYT

v_gene: TRBV19
len: 12
d_gene: NA
CDR3aa: ASSISGSNSPLH

v_gene: TRBV19
len: 14
d_gene: TRBD1
CDR3aa: ASSPRGDRRNQPQH

v_gene: TRBV27
len: 14
d_gene: NA
CDR3aa: ASSLYRDNILYEQY

v_gene: TRBV5-4
len: 14
d_gene: TRBD1
CDR3aa: ASSLGTGIGTSPLH

v_gene: TRBV5-1
len: 12
d_gene: NA
CDR3aa: ASSLAAAGTEAF

v_gene: TRBV5-5
len: 12
d_gene: TRBD1
CDR3aa: ASSPGQGTETQY

v_gene: TRBV3-1/TRBV3-2
len: 10
d_gene: NA
CDR3aa: ASSQSYTEAF

v_gene: TRBV16
len: 13
d_gene: NA
CDR3aa: ASSLQGTVHNEQF

v_gene: TRBV27
len: 9
d_gene: NA
CDR3aa: ASRASHEQY

v_gene: TRBV3-1/TRBV3-2
len: 14
d_gene: NA
CDR3aa: ASSQGRNGRNQPQH

v_gene: TRBV6-4
len: 13
d_gene: TRBD2
CDR3aa: ASTPTSGGTDTQY

v_gene: TRBV2
len: 19
d_gene: TRBD1
CDR3aa: ASRLGQGTTSSSSGANVLT

v_gene: TRBV29-1
len: 11
d_gene: NA
CDR3aa: SVEQGRTDTQY

v_gene: TRBV3-1/TRBV3-2
len: 13
d_gene: TRBD2
CDR3aa: ASSQSGGAAKTQY